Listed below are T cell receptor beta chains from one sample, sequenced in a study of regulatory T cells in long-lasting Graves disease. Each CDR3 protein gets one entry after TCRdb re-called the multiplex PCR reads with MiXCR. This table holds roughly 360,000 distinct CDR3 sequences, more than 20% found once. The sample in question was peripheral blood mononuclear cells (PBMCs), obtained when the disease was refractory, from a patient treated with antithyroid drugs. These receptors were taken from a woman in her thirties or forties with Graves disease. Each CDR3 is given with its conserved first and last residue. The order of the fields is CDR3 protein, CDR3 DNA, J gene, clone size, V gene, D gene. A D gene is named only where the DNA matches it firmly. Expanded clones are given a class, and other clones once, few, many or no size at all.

CDR3 protein: CASSLEAGGDTQYF
CDR3 DNA: TGTGCCAGCAGCTTAGAGGCAGGCGGAGATACGCAGTATTTT
J gene: TRBJ2-3
clone size: few
V gene: TRBV7-6
D gene: .

CDR3 protein: CASSRQGSWSYEQYF
CDR3 DNA: TGTGCCAGCTCCAGACAGGGAAGTTGGTCCTACGAGCAGTACTTC
J gene: TRBJ2-7
clone size: many
V gene: TRBV6-1
D gene: TRBD1

CDR3 protein: CATSDRGQTQETQYF
CDR3 DNA: TGTGCCACCAGTGATAGGGGACAGACCCAAGAGACCCAGTACTTC
J gene: TRBJ2-5
clone size: once
V gene: TRBV24-1
D gene: TRBD1

CDR3 protein: CASTIEGKPYEQYF
CDR3 DNA: TGTGCCAGCACCATAGAGGGGAAACCCTACGAGCAGTACTTC
J gene: TRBJ2-7
clone size: many
V gene: TRBV28
D gene: .

CDR3 protein: CASSFPDTGFENTEAFF
CDR3 DNA: TGTGCCAGCAGTTTTCCCGACACAGGGTTTGAGAACACTGAAGCTTTCTTT
J gene: TRBJ1-1
clone size: many
V gene: TRBV28
D gene: .

CDR3 protein: CATSPTGGYGYTF
CDR3 DNA: TGTGCCACCAGTCCCACAGGGGGATATGGCTACACCTTC
J gene: TRBJ1-2
clone size: many
V gene: TRBV24-1
D gene: TRBD1

CDR3 protein: CASSLSYGDPTEQFF
CDR3 DNA: TGTGCCAGCAGTTTATCATATGGGGATCCTACTGAGCAGTTCTTC
J gene: TRBJ2-1
clone size: .
V gene: TRBV27
D gene: .

CDR3 protein: CASSISPRDEIYEQYF
CDR3 DNA: TGTGCCAGCAGCATAAGCCCACGGGACGAGATATACGAGCAGTACTTC
J gene: TRBJ2-7
clone size: few
V gene: TRBV9
D gene: .

CDR3 protein: CASSEEGVAHYEQYF
CDR3 DNA: TGTGCCAGCAGTGAAGAGGGGGTCGCCCATTACGAGCAGTACTTC
J gene: TRBJ2-7
clone size: many
V gene: TRBV2
D gene: .

CDR3 protein: CSAPGTGYEQYF
CDR3 DNA: TGCAGTGCACCCGGGACAGGTTACGAGCAGTACTTC
J gene: TRBJ2-7
clone size: .
V gene: TRBV20-1
D gene: TRBD1

CDR3 protein: CASSGTSGRAVETQYF
CDR3 DNA: TGTGCCAGCAGCGGGACTAGCGGGAGGGCTGTGGAGACCCAGTACTTC
J gene: TRBJ2-5
clone size: many
V gene: TRBV2
D gene: TRBD2

CDR3 protein: CSALADKYEQYF
CDR3 DNA: TGCAGTGCTCTAGCGGATAAATACGAGCAGTACTTC
J gene: TRBJ2-7
clone size: many
V gene: TRBV20-1
D gene: TRBD2

CDR3 protein: CASSSSTGSRSTDTQYF
CDR3 DNA: TGTGCCAGCAGCTCAAGTACAGGGTCAAGATCCACAGATACGCAGTATTTT
J gene: TRBJ2-3
clone size: .
V gene: TRBV7-8
D gene: .

CDR3 protein: CASSSQGDVGEAFF
CDR3 DNA: TGTGCCAGCAGCTCCCAGGGCGATGTTGGTGAAGCTTTCTTT
J gene: TRBJ1-1
clone size: many
V gene: TRBV13
D gene: .

CDR3 protein: CASSHRGRVKTQYF
CDR3 DNA: TGTGCCAGCAGTCACAGGGGGCGCGTGAAGACCCAGTACTTC
J gene: TRBJ2-5
clone size: few
V gene: TRBV28
D gene: TRBD1

CDR3 protein: CASKISGSSPYEQYF
CDR3 DNA: TGTGCCAGCAAGATAAGCGGGAGTTCCCCCTACGAGCAGTACTTC
J gene: TRBJ2-7
clone size: many
V gene: TRBV6-1
D gene: TRBD2

CDR3 protein: CASSYFPGLAGGPGNEQFF
CDR3 DNA: TGTGCCAGCAGTTACTTTCCGGGACTAGCGGGAGGGCCGGGCAATGAGCAGTTCTTC
J gene: TRBJ2-1
clone size: few
V gene: TRBV6-2/TRBV6-3
D gene: TRBD2

CDR3 protein: CASSRLYSGRIYEQYF
CDR3 DNA: TGTGCCAGCAGTCGACTTTATAGCGGGAGAATCTACGAGCAGTACTTC
J gene: TRBJ2-7
clone size: .
V gene: TRBV6-1
D gene: TRBD2

CDR3 protein: CASRTAVEETQYF
CDR3 DNA: TGTGCCAGCAGGACCGCTGTAGAGGAGACCCAGTACTTC
J gene: TRBJ2-5
clone size: many
V gene: TRBV2
D gene: .

CDR3 protein: CASSLAKGLMETQYF
CDR3 DNA: TGTGCCAGCAGCTTGGCGAAGGGTTTGATGGAGACCCAGTACTTC
J gene: TRBJ2-5
clone size: many
V gene: TRBV5-5
D gene: .

CDR3 protein: CATSRLVTSRDTGELFF
CDR3 DNA: TGTGCCACCAGCAGATTGGTGACTAGCAGAGACACCGGGGAGCTGTTTTTT
J gene: TRBJ2-2
clone size: .
V gene: TRBV15
D gene: TRBD2

CDR3 protein: CASSVSGTAAGELFF
CDR3 DNA: TGTGCCAGCAGCGTGAGCGGGACCGCGGCTGGGGAGCTGTTTTTT
J gene: TRBJ2-2
clone size: few
V gene: TRBV9
D gene: TRBD2

CDR3 protein: CASSPWRVWMNTEAFF
CDR3 DNA: TGTGCCAGTAGCCCGTGGAGGGTATGGATGAACACTGAAGCTTTCTTT
J gene: TRBJ1-1
clone size: .
V gene: TRBV19
D gene: .

CDR3 protein: CASSLTGEGTGELFF
CDR3 DNA: TGTGCCAGCAGTTTGACAGGGGAGGGCACCGGGGAGCTGTTTTTT
J gene: TRBJ2-2
clone size: many
V gene: TRBV6-5
D gene: .

CDR3 protein: CASALAANTGELFF
CDR3 DNA: TGTGCCAGTGCACTAGCGGCGAACACCGGGGAGCTGTTTTTT
J gene: TRBJ2-2
clone size: many
V gene: TRBV12-3/TRBV12-4
D gene: TRBD2

CDR3 protein: CASSPSTGLNTEAFF
CDR3 DNA: TGTGCCAGCTCACCAAGCACAGGACTGAACACTGAAGCTTTCTTT
J gene: TRBJ1-1
clone size: few
V gene: TRBV18
D gene: .

CDR3 protein: CALDEARGYTF
CDR3 DNA: TGTGCCCTTGATGAGGCGCGTGGCTACACCTTC
J gene: TRBJ1-2
clone size: many
V gene: TRBV2
D gene: .

CDR3 protein: CASSPRQVPQPQHF
CDR3 DNA: TGTGCCAGCAGTCCCCGACAGGTCCCTCAGCCCCAGCATTTT
J gene: TRBJ1-5
clone size: .
V gene: TRBV12-3/TRBV12-4
D gene: .

CDR3 protein: CSANGQDGVGYGYTF
CDR3 DNA: TGCAGTGCGAACGGACAGGACGGGGTTGGTTATGGCTACACCTTC
J gene: TRBJ1-2
clone size: many
V gene: TRBV20-1
D gene: TRBD1

CDR3 protein: CASSQDGTAVNGTQYF
CDR3 DNA: TGTGCCAGCAGCCAAGACGGGACCGCCGTTAATGGGACCCAGTACTTC
J gene: TRBJ2-5
clone size: few
V gene: TRBV14
D gene: .

CDR3 protein: CASSFIQGLMNTEAFF
CDR3 DNA: TGTGCCAGCAGTTTTATCCAGGGCCTCATGAACACTGAAGCTTTCTTT
J gene: TRBJ1-1
clone size: many
V gene: TRBV28
D gene: .

CDR3 protein: CASSWGRDGGPGELFF
CDR3 DNA: TGTGCCAGCAGTTGGGGCAGGGACGGGGGTCCCGGGGAGCTGTTTTTT
J gene: TRBJ2-2
clone size: many
V gene: TRBV6-2/TRBV6-3
D gene: .

CDR3 protein: CASSLVGGSNEKLFF
CDR3 DNA: TGCGCCAGCAGCTTGGTAGGAGGATCTAATGAAAAACTGTTTTTT
J gene: TRBJ1-4
clone size: .
V gene: TRBV5-1
D gene: .

CDR3 protein: CASSRDRPRGETQYF
CDR3 DNA: TGTGCCAGCAGCCGAGACAGGCCAAGGGGAGAGACCCAGTACTTC
J gene: TRBJ2-5
clone size: many
V gene: TRBV3-1
D gene: .

CDR3 protein: CATSRDWAGELFF
CDR3 DNA: TGTGCCACCAGCAGAGATTGGGCCGGGGAGCTGTTTTTT
J gene: TRBJ2-2
clone size: many
V gene: TRBV15
D gene: .

CDR3 protein: CASIYRINEKLFF
CDR3 DNA: TGTGCCAGCATCTACAGGATCAATGAAAAACTGTTTTTT
J gene: TRBJ1-4
clone size: .
V gene: TRBV2
D gene: .

CDR3 protein: CASRDRVSQPQHF
CDR3 DNA: TGTGCCAGCAGAGACAGGGTCAGTCAGCCCCAGCATTTT
J gene: TRBJ1-5
clone size: many
V gene: TRBV2
D gene: TRBD1

CDR3 protein: CASSYRGGTETQYF
CDR3 DNA: TGTGCCAGTAGTTACAGGGGCGGGACTGAGACCCAGTACTTC
J gene: TRBJ2-5
clone size: .
V gene: TRBV19
D gene: .

CDR3 protein: CASSRISEGEELFF
CDR3 DNA: TGTGCCAGCAGTCGAATTAGCGAGGGCGAGGAGCTGTTTTTT
J gene: TRBJ2-2
clone size: .
V gene: TRBV28
D gene: .

CDR3 protein: CATSKGMNTEAFF
CDR3 DNA: TGTGCCACCAGTAAGGGGATGAACACTGAAGCTTTCTTT
J gene: TRBJ1-1
clone size: many
V gene: TRBV24-1
D gene: .

CDR3 protein: CASILPGLGGANVLTF
CDR3 DNA: TGTGCCAGCATTCTACCAGGGTTGGGGGGGGCCAACGTCCTGACTTTC
J gene: TRBJ2-6
clone size: many
V gene: TRBV2
D gene: .

CDR3 protein: CASSLLREDTGELFF
CDR3 DNA: TGTGCCAGCAGCTTGTTGCGGGAGGACACCGGGGAGCTGTTTTTT
J gene: TRBJ2-2
clone size: few
V gene: TRBV7-9
D gene: TRBD2

CDR3 protein: CSVITKDSYNSPLHF
CDR3 DNA: TGCAGTGTTATCACCAAAGATTCCTATAATTCACCCCTCCACTTT
J gene: TRBJ1-6
clone size: .
V gene: TRBV20-1
D gene: .

CDR3 protein: CASSGMGPEAFF
CDR3 DNA: TGTGCCAGCAGTGGGATGGGCCCTGAAGCTTTCTTT
J gene: TRBJ1-1
clone size: few
V gene: TRBV11-2
D gene: .

CDR3 protein: CASRPRRANTEAFF
CDR3 DNA: TGTGCCAGCCGGCCCAGAAGGGCCAACACTGAAGCTTTCTTT
J gene: TRBJ1-1
clone size: .
V gene: TRBV2
D gene: .

CDR3 protein: CAIGGASYEQYF
CDR3 DNA: TGTGCCATCGGGGGTGCTTCCTACGAGCAGTACTTC
J gene: TRBJ2-7
clone size: .
V gene: TRBV10-3
D gene: .

CDR3 protein: CASSRRDHTNGYEQYF
CDR3 DNA: TGTGCCAGCAGCCGTCGGGACCACACAAACGGGTACGAGCAGTACTTC
J gene: TRBJ2-7
clone size: .
V gene: TRBV3-1
D gene: .

CDR3 protein: CATSRDPGQLKSEKLFF
CDR3 DNA: TGTGCCACCAGCAGAGATCCGGGACAGCTAAAGTCGGAAAAACTGTTTTTT
J gene: TRBJ1-4
clone size: many
V gene: TRBV15
D gene: TRBD1

CDR3 protein: CASSFWDYRVVQYF
CDR3 DNA: TGTGCCAGCAGCTTCTGGGACTATCGGGTGGTGCAGTACTTC
J gene: TRBJ2-7
clone size: few
V gene: TRBV7-2
D gene: TRBD2